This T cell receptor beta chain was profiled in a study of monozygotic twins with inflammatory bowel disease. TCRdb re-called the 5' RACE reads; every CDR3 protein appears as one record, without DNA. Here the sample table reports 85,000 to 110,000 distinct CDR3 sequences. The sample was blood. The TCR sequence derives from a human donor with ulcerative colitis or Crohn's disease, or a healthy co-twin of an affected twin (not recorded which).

This chain's CDR3 is CASSVVGGGDGYTF. The chain has TRBV25-1 and TRBJ1-2; the D call of TRBD1 rests on TCRdb alone, since no DNA is present to check it. There are 14 residues in the CDR3. Germline assignment: CDR1 MGHDK and CDR2 SYGVNS.